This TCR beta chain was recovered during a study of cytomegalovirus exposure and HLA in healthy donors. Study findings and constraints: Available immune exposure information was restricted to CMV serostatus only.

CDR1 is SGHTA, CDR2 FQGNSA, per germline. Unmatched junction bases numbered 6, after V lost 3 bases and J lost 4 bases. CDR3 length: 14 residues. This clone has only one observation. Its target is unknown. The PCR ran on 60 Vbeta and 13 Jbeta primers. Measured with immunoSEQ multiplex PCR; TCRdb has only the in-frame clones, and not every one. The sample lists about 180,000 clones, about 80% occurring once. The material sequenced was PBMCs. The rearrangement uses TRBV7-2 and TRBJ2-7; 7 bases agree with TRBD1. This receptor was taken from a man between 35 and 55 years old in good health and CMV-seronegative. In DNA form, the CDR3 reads TGTGCCAGCAGCTTTCCGGGACAGAGTTACGAGCAGTACTTC. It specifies CASSFPGQSYEQYF.